The T cell receptor (beta chain) under discussion was sequenced for a study of cytomegalovirus exposure and HLA in healthy donors. Losses at the gene ends were 1 base for V and 9 bases for J; bases not matched to a gene: 7. The CDR3 runs 14 residues. Germline V gives CDR1 SEHNR, CDR2 FQNEAQ (reference sequence). It was with 60 Vbeta and 13 Jbeta primers that the PCR ran. Assay: immunoSEQ multiplex PCR; the TCRdb copy retains only in-frame clones and omits some. The table has some 110,000 clones, over 70% seen once. The origin of this receptor is a male donor in good health and CMV-seronegative. The chain uses TRBV7-9 and TRBJ2-3; 7 bases match TRBD2. The source material was PBMCs. CDR3 sequence: CASSLVSSGGTQYF. Here the CDR3 DNA reads TGTGCCAGCAGCTTAGTGTCTAGCGGCGGAACGCAGTATTTT.